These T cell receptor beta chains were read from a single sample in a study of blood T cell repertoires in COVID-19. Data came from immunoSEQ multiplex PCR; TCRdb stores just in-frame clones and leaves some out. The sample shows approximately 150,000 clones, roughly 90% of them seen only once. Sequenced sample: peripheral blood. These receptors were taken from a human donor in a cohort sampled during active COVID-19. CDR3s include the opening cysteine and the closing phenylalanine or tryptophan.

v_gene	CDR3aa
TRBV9	CASSVDTDSGNTIYF
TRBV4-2	CASSRSGTGGFGYTF
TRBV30	CAWSNGRGSSYNEQFF
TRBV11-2	CASSQVGETQYF
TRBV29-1	CSVERETQYF
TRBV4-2	CASRSREAGTDNEKLFF
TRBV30	CAWGQSTDTQYF
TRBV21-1	CASSEGHSNTEAFF
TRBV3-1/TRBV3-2	CASRATRVQETQYF
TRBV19	CASSFYRTLTGELFF
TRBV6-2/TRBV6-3	CASSLLAGDNEQFF
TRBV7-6	CASSLDGETQYF
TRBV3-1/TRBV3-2	CASSQGGSYGYTF
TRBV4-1	CASSQAWTGGWYEQYF
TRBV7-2	CASSYMGGRQPQHF
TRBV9	CASGSRGGLNTEAFF
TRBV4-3	CASSQARQGTPGANVLTF
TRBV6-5	CASSQSREMGAFF
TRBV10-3	CAISQDRAYEQYF
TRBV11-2	CASSPQQGWYEKLFF
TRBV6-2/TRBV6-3	CASSGQGIYGYTF